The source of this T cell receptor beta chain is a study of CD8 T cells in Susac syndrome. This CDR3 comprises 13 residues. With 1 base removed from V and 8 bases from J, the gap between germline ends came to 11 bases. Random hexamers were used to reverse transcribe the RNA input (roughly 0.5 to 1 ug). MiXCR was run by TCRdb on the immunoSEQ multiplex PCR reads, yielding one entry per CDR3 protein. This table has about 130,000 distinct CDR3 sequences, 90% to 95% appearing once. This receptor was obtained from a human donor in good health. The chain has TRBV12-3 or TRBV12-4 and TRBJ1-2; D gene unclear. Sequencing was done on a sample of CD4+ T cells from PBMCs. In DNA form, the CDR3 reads TGTGCCAGCAGTTTAGTTCGCCGAGGAGGCTACACCTTC. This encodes CASSLVRRGGYTF.